These 5 T cell receptor beta chains originate from one sample sequenced in a study of T cell responses to AZD1222 COVID-19 vaccine. Produced via immunoSEQ multiplex PCR; TCRdb's table is partial and in-frame only. The data show 90,000 to 140,000 clones, roughly 87% seen once. The source material was peripheral blood, sampled on day 0 of AZD1222 vaccination. The origin of the receptors is an adult in good health.

The chain has TRBV19 and TRBJ2-3; TRBD2 agrees at 7 bases. This CDR3 is 16 amino acids long. The junction had 7 bases not matched to a gene; V was cut back by 1 base and J by 3 bases. Germline assignment: CDR1 LNHDA and CDR2 SQIVND (reference sequence). Written as DNA, the CDR3 is TGTGCCAGTAGTATAGTATTCACGGGGGGTACAGATACGCAGTATTTT. It translates to CASSIVFTGGTDTQYF.

This clone occurred many times. J is TRBJ1-3 and V is TRBV5-5; no clear D. The CDR3 contains 17 residues. V was clipped by 6 bases and J by 4 bases, with 23 bases between them. From germline, CDR1 is SGHKS and CDR2 YYEKEE (reference sequence). This CDR3 is CASNPLITAIAGNTIYF. For the CDR3, the DNA is TGTGCCAGCAATCCACTTATTACAGCCATCGCAGGAAACACCATATATTTT.

This clone turned up a few times. The chain has TRBV3-1 (or the pseudogene TRBV3-2) and TRBJ2-3, with 9 bases fitting TRBD2. CDR1 and CDR2 (germline): LGHDT, YNNKEL (reference sequence). V was clipped by 4 bases and J by 6 bases; unmatched bases: 8. This CDR3 region has 15 residues. This CDR3 reads CASSPWTSDGDTQYF. The CDR3 DNA follows: TGTGCCAGCAGCCCCTGGACTAGCGATGGTGATACGCAGTATTTT.

The gene calls are TRBV7-2 and TRBJ2-2; the match to TRBD1 covers 10 bases. Germline loops: CDR1 SGHTA, CDR2 FQGNSA. The CDR3 is made up of 15 amino acids. Trimming removed 4 bases from V and 7 bases from J; junction bases left unmatched: 6. Here the CDR3 DNA reads TGTGCCAGCAGCTCCCGACAGGGGGCTGGCGGGGAGCTGTTTTTT. Protein: CASSSRQGAGGELFF.

About this clone itself: Additional DNA sequences in this sample encode the identical CDR3. J is TRBJ2-5 and V is TRBV27, with 9 bases matching TRBD2. V dropped 2 bases and J dropped 4; count of bases not matched to a gene: 5. The germline CDR1 and CDR2 sequences are MNHEY and SMNVEV (reference sequence). The CDR3 extends over 15 amino acids. The CDR3 reads CASSLRAGGRETQYF. For the CDR3, the DNA is TGTGCCAGCAGTTTAAGAGCGGGGGGACGAGAGACCCAGTACTTC.